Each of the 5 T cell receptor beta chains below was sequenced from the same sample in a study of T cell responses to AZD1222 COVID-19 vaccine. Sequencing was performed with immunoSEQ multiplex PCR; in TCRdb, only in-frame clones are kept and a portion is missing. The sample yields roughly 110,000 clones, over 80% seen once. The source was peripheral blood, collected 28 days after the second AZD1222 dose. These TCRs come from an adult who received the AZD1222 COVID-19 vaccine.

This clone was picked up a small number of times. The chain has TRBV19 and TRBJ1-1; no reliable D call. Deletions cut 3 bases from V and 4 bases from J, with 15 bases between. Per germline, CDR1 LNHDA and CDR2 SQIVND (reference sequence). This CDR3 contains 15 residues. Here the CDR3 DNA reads TGTGCCAGTAGTATGGCCCACGGAGTCAGCACTGAAGCTTTCTTT. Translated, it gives CASSMAHGVSTEAFF.

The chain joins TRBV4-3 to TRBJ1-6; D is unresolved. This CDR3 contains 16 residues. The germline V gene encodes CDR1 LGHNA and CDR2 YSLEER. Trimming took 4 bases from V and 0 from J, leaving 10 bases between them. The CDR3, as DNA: TGCGCCAGCAGCCCAGAGACCTACTCCTATAATTCACCCCTCCACTTT. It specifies CASSPETYSYNSPLHF.

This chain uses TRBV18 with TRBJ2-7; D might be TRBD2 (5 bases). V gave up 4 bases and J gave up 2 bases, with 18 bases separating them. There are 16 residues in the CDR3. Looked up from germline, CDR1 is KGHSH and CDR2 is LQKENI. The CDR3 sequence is CASSLKLDLIPYEQYF. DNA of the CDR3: TGTGCCAGCTCACTCAAACTAGATTTGATCCCCTACGAGCAGTACTTC.

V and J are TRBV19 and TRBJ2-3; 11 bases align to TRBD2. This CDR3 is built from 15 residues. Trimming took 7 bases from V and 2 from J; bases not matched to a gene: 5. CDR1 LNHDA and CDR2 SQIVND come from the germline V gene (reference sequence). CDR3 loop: CASKELAGDTDTQYF. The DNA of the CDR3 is TGTGCCAGTAAAGAACTAGCGGGGGACACAGATACGCAGTATTTT.

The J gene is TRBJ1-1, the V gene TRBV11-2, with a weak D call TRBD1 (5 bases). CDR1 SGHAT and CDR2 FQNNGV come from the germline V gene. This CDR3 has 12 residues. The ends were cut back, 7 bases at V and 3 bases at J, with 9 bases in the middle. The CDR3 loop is CASTPGYTEAFF. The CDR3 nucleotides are TGTGCCAGCACCCCAGGGTACACTGAAGCTTTCTTT.